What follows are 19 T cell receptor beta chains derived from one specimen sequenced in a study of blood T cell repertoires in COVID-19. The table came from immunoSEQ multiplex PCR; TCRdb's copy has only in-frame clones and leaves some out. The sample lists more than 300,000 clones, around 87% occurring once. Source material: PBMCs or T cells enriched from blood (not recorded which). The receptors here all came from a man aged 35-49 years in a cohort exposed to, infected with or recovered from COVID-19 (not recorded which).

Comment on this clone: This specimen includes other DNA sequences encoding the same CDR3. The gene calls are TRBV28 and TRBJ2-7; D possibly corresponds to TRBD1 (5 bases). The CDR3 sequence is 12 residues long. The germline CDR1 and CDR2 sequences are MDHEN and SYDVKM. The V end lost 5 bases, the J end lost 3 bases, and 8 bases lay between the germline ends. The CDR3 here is CASSPQGYEQYF. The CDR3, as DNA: TGTGCCAGCAGTCCTCAGGGCTACGAGCAGTACTTC.

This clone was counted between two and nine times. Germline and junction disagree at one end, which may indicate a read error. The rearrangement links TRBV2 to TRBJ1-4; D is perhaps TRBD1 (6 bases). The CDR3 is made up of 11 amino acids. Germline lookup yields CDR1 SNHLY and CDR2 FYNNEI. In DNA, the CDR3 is TGTGCCAGCAGTGAAGGGGGGCAACTATTTTTT. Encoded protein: CASSEGGQLFF.

The CDR3 region is CASSYGSGENEQFF. Here the CDR3 DNA reads TGTGCCAGCAGCTATGGGTCAGGGGAGAATGAGCAGTTCTTC. The gene calls are TRBV28 and TRBJ2-1; D possibly corresponds to TRBD1 (6 bases). CDR3 length: 14 amino acids. The germline gives CDR1 MDHEN, CDR2 SYDVKM. V lost 6 bases, J lost 7 bases, and 16 bases lay in between.

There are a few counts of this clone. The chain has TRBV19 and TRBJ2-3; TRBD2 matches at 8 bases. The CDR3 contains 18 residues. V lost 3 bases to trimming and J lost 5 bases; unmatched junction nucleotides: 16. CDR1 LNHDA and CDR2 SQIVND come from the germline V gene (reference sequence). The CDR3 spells CASSIPFGRAGVEDTQYF. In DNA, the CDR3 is TGTGCCAGTAGTATCCCTTTTGGGCGAGCGGGAGTGGAAGATACGCAGTATTTT.

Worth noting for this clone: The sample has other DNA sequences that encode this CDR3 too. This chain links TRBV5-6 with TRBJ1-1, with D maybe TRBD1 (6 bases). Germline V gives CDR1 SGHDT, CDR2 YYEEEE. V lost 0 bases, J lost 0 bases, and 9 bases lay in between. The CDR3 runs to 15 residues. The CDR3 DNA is TGTGCCAGCAGCTTGGACAGGGTTATGAACACTGAAGCTTTCTTT. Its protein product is CASSLDRVMNTEAFF. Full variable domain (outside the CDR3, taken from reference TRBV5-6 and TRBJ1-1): DAGVTQSPTHLIKTRGQQVTLRCSPKSGHDTVSWYQQALGQGPQFIFQYYEEEERQRGNFPDRFSGHQFPNYSSELNVNALLLGDSALYLCASSLDRVMNTEAFFGQGTRLTVV.

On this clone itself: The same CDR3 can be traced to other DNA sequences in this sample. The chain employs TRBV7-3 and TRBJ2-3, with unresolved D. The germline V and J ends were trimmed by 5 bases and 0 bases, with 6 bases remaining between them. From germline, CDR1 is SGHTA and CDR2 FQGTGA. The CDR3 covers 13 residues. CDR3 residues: CASSRTSTDTQYF. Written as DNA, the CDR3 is TGTGCCAGCAGCAGAACTAGCACAGATACGCAGTATTTT.

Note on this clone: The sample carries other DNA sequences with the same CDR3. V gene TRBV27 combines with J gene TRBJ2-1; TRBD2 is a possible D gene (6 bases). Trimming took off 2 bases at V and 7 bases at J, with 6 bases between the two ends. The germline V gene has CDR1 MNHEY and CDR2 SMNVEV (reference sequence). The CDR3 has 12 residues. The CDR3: CASSLGGNEQFF. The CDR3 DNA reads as TGTGCCAGCAGTTTAGGGGGGAATGAGCAGTTCTTC.

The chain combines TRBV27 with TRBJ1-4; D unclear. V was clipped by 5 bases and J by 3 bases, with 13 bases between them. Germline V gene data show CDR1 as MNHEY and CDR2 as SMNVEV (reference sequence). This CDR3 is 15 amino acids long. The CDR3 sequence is CASSPQRLANEKLFF. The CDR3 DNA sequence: TGTGCCAGCAGTCCCCAGCGGCTGGCTAATGAAAAACTGTTTTTT.

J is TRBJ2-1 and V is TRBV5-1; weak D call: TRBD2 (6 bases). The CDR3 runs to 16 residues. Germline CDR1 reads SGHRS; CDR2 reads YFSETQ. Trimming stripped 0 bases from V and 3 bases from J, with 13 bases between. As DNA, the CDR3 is TGCGCCAGCAGCTTGGCGGTGGGGGGAAACTACAATGAGCAGTTCTTC. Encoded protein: CASSLAVGGNYNEQFF. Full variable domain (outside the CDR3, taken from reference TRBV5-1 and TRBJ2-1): KAGVTQTPRYLIKTRGQQVTLSCSPISGHRSVSWYQQTPGQGLQFLFEYFSETQRNKGNFPGRFSGRQFSNSRSEMNVSTLELGDSALYLCASSLAVGGNYNEQFFGPGTRLTVL.

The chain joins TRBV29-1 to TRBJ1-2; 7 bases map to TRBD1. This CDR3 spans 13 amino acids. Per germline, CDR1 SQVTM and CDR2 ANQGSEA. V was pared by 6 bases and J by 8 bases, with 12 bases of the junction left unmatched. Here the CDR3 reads CSVAREGASGYTF. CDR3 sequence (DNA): TGCAGCGTGGCCCGGGAGGGGGCGTCGGGCTACACCTTC.

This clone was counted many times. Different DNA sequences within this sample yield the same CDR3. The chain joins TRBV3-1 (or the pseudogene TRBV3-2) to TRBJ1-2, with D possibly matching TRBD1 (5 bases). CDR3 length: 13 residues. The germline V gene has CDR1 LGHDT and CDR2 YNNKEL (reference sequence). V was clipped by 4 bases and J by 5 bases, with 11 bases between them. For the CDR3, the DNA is TGTGCCAGCAGCCCCGGGCAGGGATATGGCTACACCTTC. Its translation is CASSPGQGYGYTF.

In DNA form, the CDR3 reads TGTGCCTGGAGTCTTCCCTTAGTTTATGCCGGGGAGCTGTTTTTT. Protein sequence: CAWSLPLVYAGELFF. The V and J genes are TRBV30 and TRBJ2-2; D is uncertain. Germline V gene data show CDR1 as GTSNPN and CDR2 as SVGIG (reference sequence). Trimming cost V 2 bases and J 6 bases, with 16 bases left between them. This CDR3 has 15 residues.

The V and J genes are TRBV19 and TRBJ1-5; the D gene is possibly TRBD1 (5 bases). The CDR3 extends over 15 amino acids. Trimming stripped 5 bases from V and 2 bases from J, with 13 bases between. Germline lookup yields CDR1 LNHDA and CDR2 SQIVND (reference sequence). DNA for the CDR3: TGTGCCAGTAGTGCAAGGGGTTCAGGCAATCAGCCCCAGCATTTT. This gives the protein CASSARGSGNQPQHF.

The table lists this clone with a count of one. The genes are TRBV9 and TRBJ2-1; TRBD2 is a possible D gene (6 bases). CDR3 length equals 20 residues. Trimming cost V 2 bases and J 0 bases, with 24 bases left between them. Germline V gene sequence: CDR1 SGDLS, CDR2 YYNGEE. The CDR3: CASSVARGEKWQSSYNEQFF. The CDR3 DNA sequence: TGTGCCAGCAGCGTCGCGCGGGGTGAGAAATGGCAGAGCTCCTACAATGAGCAGTTCTTC.

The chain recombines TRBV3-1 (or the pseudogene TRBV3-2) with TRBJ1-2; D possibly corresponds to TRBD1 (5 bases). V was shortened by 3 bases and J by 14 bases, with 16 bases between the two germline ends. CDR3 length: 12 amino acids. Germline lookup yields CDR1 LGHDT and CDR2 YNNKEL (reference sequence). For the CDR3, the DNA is TGTGCCAGCAGCCAGCAGAAGGGGCTCCAGACCTTC. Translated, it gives CASSQQKGLQTF.

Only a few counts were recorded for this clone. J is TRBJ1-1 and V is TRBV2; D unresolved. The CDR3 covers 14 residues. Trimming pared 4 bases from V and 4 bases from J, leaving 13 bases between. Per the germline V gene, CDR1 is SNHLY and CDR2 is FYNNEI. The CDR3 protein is CASSVAGGITEAFF. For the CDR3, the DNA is TGTGCCAGCAGTGTCGCAGGAGGAATCACTGAAGCTTTCTTT.

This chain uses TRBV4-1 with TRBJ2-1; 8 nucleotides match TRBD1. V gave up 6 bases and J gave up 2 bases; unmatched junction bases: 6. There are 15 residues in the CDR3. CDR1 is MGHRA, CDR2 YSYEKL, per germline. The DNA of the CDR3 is TGCGCCAGCAGTACAGGGGGATGGGCCTACAATGAGCAGTTCTTC. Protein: CASSTGGWAYNEQFF.

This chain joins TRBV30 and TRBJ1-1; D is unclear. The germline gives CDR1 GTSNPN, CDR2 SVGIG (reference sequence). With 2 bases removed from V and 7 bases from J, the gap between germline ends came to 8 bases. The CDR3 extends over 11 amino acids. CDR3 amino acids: CAWSRIGEAFF. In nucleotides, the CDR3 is TGTGCCTGGAGTCGCATCGGTGAAGCTTTCTTT.

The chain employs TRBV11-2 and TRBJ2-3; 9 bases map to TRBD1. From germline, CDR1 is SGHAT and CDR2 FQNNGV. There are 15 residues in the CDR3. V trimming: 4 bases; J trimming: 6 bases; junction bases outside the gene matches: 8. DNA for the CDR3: TGTGCCAGCAGCTCATCGGGACAGGGAGGGGATACGCAGTATTTT. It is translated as CASSSSGQGGDTQYF.